The clone carrying this TCR beta chain was seen a few times. V shed 5 bases, J shed 9 bases, and the junction held 7 bases outside the gene matches. The CDR3 length is 15 residues. Germline V gene data show CDR1 as SEHNR and CDR2 as FQNEAQ (reference sequence). Measured with immunoSEQ multiplex PCR; TCRdb has only the in-frame clones, and not every one. This table holds about 440,000 clones, 87% found once. Treatment given: some 19 received Ad26.COV2.S at low or high dose, single or two shots; several received placebo; per-sample allocation not given. After the first vaccine or placebo injection, samples were drawn on day 63. This sample is part of a study of Ad26.COV2.S vaccination and SARS-CoV-2 variants.

The material sequenced was peripheral blood, taken in a trial of Ad26.COV2.S vaccine versus placebo. The chain is built from TRBV7-9 and TRBJ2-1; 13 positions agree with TRBD2. The source is a person aged 18-60 years who received the Ad26.COV2.S COVID-19 vaccine or a placebo. The CDR3 loop is CASSAGLAGAVEQFF. The CDR3 DNA follows: TGTGCCAGCAGCGCCGGACTAGCGGGAGCCGTTGAGCAGTTCTTC.